The clone carrying this TCR beta chain has ten or more counts. Its antigen remains unidentified. V shed 3 bases, J shed 6 bases, and the junction held 9 bases outside the gene matches. CDR3 length equals 14 residues. The V gene's germline CDR1 is SQVTM and CDR2 ANQGSEA. The source of the sample is a study of human T cells and chemical hapten exposure. Study context: Alopecia areata, totalis and universalis patients, mostly female, were included. Findings of the study overall: DPC sensitization did not alter TCRs above 1 in 1000 frequency.

Stated time point: pre-sensitization, week 0. The treatment was: therapeutic diphenylcyclopropenone sensitization with weekly scalp DPC. One entry per CDR3 protein, called by TCRdb with MiXCR from the RACE reads. The sample holds a few hundred thousand distinct CDR3 sequences, about 5% seen once. The specimen comprised whole blood, sampled in connection with sensitization to the hapten diphenylcyclopropenone (DPC). The genes are TRBV29-1 and TRBJ2-7; 9 bases fit TRBD1. The receptor was derived from a young woman with alopecia areata. Some clones in this sample may be carry-over from other donors' samples. The CDR3 DNA reads as TGCAGCGTTGAGGGTGGACAGGGGCTATCCGAGCAGTACTTC. It codes for CSVEGGQGLSEQYF.